These 21 T cell receptor beta chains came from one sample sequenced in a study of response to subunit inactivated influenza vaccine. From the RT-PCR reads, TCRdb called clonotypes with MiXCR, one entry per CDR3 protein. The sample records about 190,000 distinct CDR3 sequences, around 14% being singletons. The source material was CD8+ T cells sorted from PBMCs, sampled approximately 5 days after vaccination. All receptors come from a man in his forties or fifties who received an inactivated influenza vaccine.

This clonotype was recorded a few times. This sequence joins TRBV5-1 and TRBJ1-1; D is ambiguous. This CDR3 has 13 residues. CDR1 SGHRS and CDR2 YFSETQ come from the germline V gene. The ends were cut back, 2 bases at V and 1 base at J, with 6 bases in the middle. Here the CDR3 reads CASSFSANTEAFF. The CDR3, as DNA: TGCGCCAGCAGCTTCTCAGCGAACACTGAAGCTTTCTTT.

This clonotype showed up just a few times. The junction departs from germline at one end; a sequencing error may be responsible. V and J are TRBV7-7 and TRBJ2-1, with 10 bases aligning to TRBD2. The germline CDR1 and CDR2 sequences are SSHAT and FNYEAQ (reference sequence). CDR3 length equals 13 residues. The CDR3 is CASSGPSGGLGDF. CDR3 nucleotide sequence: TGTGCTAGCAGCGGTCCTAGCGGGGGCCTCGGGGACTTC. Using reference TRBV7-7 and TRBJ2-1 for the parts outside the CDR3, the full variable domain is GAGVSQSPRYKVTKRGQDVTLRCDPISSHATLYWYQQALGQGPEFLTYFNYEAQPDKSGLPSDRFSAERPEGSISTLTIQRTEQRDSAMYRCASSGPSGGLGDFGPGTRLTVL.

This clonotype has only a few counts. This chain uses TRBV4-2 with TRBJ1-2, with a possible D match to TRBD1 (5 bases). The CDR3 runs 16 residues. Germline V lookup: CDR1 LGHNA, CDR2 YNFKEQ. V lost 2 bases and J lost 6, with 19 bases in between. The CDR3 sequence is CASSQFAGFKVDGYTF. CDR3 sequence (DNA): TGTGCCAGCAGCCAATTCGCAGGGTTTAAAGTGGATGGCTACACCTTC.

There are a few counts of this clonotype. J is TRBJ2-7 and V is TRBV9; D uncertain. The CDR3 contains 17 residues. Trimming took off 0 bases at V and 1 base at J, with 17 bases between the two ends. Germline V gene sequence: CDR1 SGDLS, CDR2 YYNGEE. This chain's CDR3 is CASSVGSGIGNSYEQYF. CDR3 nucleotide sequence: TGTGCCAGCAGCGTAGGTTCAGGTATTGGCAATTCCTACGAGCAGTACTTC. Combining the CDR3 with reference TRBV9 and TRBJ2-7 gives the whole variable domain DSGVTQTPKHLITATGQRVTLRCSPRSGDLSVYWYQQSLDQGLQFLIQYYNGEERAKGNILERFSAQQFPDLHSELNLSSLELGDSALYFCASSVGSGIGNSYEQYFGPGTRLTVT.

The rearrangement links TRBV7-8 to TRBJ2-7; D possibly corresponds to TRBD2 (6 bases). Trimming removed 1 base from V and 3 bases from J, with 13 bases in between. The CDR3 runs to 15 residues. Germline V gene sequence: CDR1 SGHVS, CDR2 FQNEAQ. The CDR3 here is CASSLGGTLIYEQYF. The CDR3 DNA follows: TGTGCCAGCAGCTTAGGTGGGACTCTTATCTACGAGCAGTACTTC.

The chain couples TRBV4-3 to TRBJ1-4; tentative D call: TRBD1 (5 bases). Germline V gene lookup returns CDR1 LGHNA and CDR2 YSLEER. There are 15 residues in the CDR3. V lost 3 bases, J lost 8 bases, and 16 bases lay in between. The CDR3 DNA sequence: TGCGCCAGCAGCCAGGGACCAGGACCTGGGGAAAAACTGTTTTTT. Translated: CASSQGPGPGEKLFF.

This clonotype was counted a few times. The V and J genes are TRBV12-5 and TRBJ2-7; the match to TRBD2 covers 14 bases. The trim removed 5 bases at V and 0 bases at J, leaving 9 bases unmatched. The CDR3 consists of 18 residues. Germline V gives CDR1 LGHNT, CDR2 FRNRAP. Here the CDR3 DNA reads TGTGCTAGTGGTCCTCCGGGACTAGCGGGAGCGAACTCCTACGAGCAGTACTTC. It specifies CASGPPGLAGANSYEQYF.

CDR3 protein: CASSFWVEEQETQYF. The CDR3 bases are TGTGCCAGCAGCTTCTGGGTAGAGGAGCAAGAGACCCAGTACTTC. The chain uses TRBV7-9 and TRBJ2-5; no firm D call. Germline V gene lookup returns CDR1 SEHNR and CDR2 FQNEAQ (reference sequence). V was trimmed by 3 bases and J by 2 bases, leaving 13 bases between them. This CDR3 comprises 15 residues. The full variable domain, rest sourced from reference TRBV7-9 and TRBJ2-5, is DTGVSQNPRHKITKRGQNVTFRCDPISEHNRLYWYRQTLGQGPEFLTYFQNEAQLEKSRLLSDRFSAERPKGSFSTLEIQRTEQGDSAMYLCASSFWVEEQETQYFGPGTRLLVL.

V and J are TRBV6-2 or TRBV6-3 and TRBJ2-2, with D hard to call. The V gene's germline CDR1 is MNHEY and CDR2 SVGEGT. This CDR3 has 13 residues. V shed 6 bases and J shed 4 bases, with 9 bases lying between them. CDR3 amino acids: CASSNSLTGELFF. CDR3 DNA: TGTGCCAGCAGCAATTCGCTCACCGGGGAGCTGTTTTTT.

The chain carries TRBV9 and TRBJ2-1; maybe TRBD2 (6 bases). CDR3 length equals 16 residues. Trimming took 4 bases from V and 7 from J, leaving 21 bases between them. CDR1 and CDR2 from the germline V gene are SGDLS and YYNGEE. CDR3 protein: CASSSFGTPGGNEQFF. CDR3 bases: TGTGCCAGCAGCTCTTTCGGGACTCCCGGAGGGAATGAGCAGTTCTTC.

This rearrangement joins TRBV19 to TRBJ2-1; 9 nucleotides match TRBD2. After removal of 5 bases from V and 15 bases from J, the junction contained 5 bases not matched to a gene. CDR1 LNHDA and CDR2 SQIVND come from the germline V gene (reference sequence). This CDR3 is built from 11 residues. CDR3 coding DNA: TGTGCCAGTAGTGTGGCGGGAGGGCGGTTCTTC. Translating gives CASSVAGGRFF.

This clonotype was found a few times. The J gene is TRBJ1-2, the V gene TRBV12-3 or TRBV12-4; the D is unclear. The CDR3 is made up of 14 amino acids. The germline V and J ends were trimmed by 3 bases and 4 bases, with 12 bases remaining between them. This chain's CDR3 is CASSFGLSGYGYTF. CDR3 nucleotide sequence: TGTGCCAGCAGTTTCGGCTTAAGCGGCTATGGCTACACCTTC.

V and J are TRBV6-5 and TRBJ2-7; 7 bases match TRBD1. This CDR3 has 16 amino acids. In germline, CDR1 is MNHEY, CDR2 SVGAGI. Trimming removed 2 bases from V and 5 bases from J; junction bases left unmatched: 12. The CDR3 loop reads CASSYRQGTTGDEQYF. In DNA, the CDR3 is TGTGCCAGCAGTTACAGGCAGGGGACAACAGGGGACGAGCAGTACTTC.

J is TRBJ2-5 and V is TRBV14, with a tentative D call TRBD2 (6 bases). The CDR3 totals 17 residues. V lost 8 bases and J lost 5, with 27 bases in between. Germline V gives CDR1 SGHDN, CDR2 FVKESK. CDR3 coding DNA: TGTGCCAGCGGCCGCGGGGACCCGACACTCCGGGGCGAGACCCAGTACTTC. It yields the protein CASGRGDPTLRGETQYF.

This clonotype was seen only once. The chain joins TRBV6-6 to TRBJ1-1; D is possibly TRBD1 (5 bases). The CDR3 covers 15 residues. CDR1 is MNHNY, CDR2 SVGAGI, per germline (reference sequence). Deletions cut 2 bases from V and 1 base from J, with 11 bases between. The CDR3 here is CASSYLAGGNTEAFF. The CDR3 coding sequence is TGTGCCAGCAGTTACCTGGCGGGGGGGAACACTGAAGCTTTCTTT.

The genes are TRBV12-3 or TRBV12-4 and TRBJ1-2; a possible D gene is TRBD1 (5 bases). Trimming removed 6 bases from V and 3 bases from J, with 8 bases in between. The CDR3 has 12 residues. The CDR3 sequence is CASRGTDYGYTF. Written as DNA, the CDR3 is TGTGCCAGCAGAGGGACGGACTATGGCTACACCTTC.

This clonotype has a handful of counts. The genes are TRBV30 and TRBJ1-2; D gene ambiguous. The germline V gene has CDR1 GTSNPN and CDR2 SVGIG (reference sequence). Trimming left V 0 bases short and J 6 bases short, with 11 bases between. This CDR3 contains 13 residues. Written as DNA, the CDR3 is TGTGCCTGGAGTGTTGGAGGAGTGGATGGCTACACCTTC. Encoded protein: CAWSVGGVDGYTF. The whole variable domain, filled in from reference TRBV30 and TRBJ1-2, reads SQTIHQWPATLVQPVGSPLSLECTVEGTSNPNLYWYRQAAGRGLQLLFYSVGIGQISSEVPQNLSASRPQDRQFILSSKKLLLSDSGFYLCAWSVGGVDGYTFGSGTRLTVV.

This chain links TRBV7-6 with TRBJ2-1, with 11 nucleotides matching TRBD2. V gave up 3 bases and J gave up 7 bases; unmatched junction bases: 8. The CDR3 has 16 residues. Germline assignment: CDR1 SGHVS and CDR2 FNYEAQ. In nucleotides, the CDR3 is TGTGCCAGCAGCTTTAGCGGGGGGGCCCGGGGTAATGAGCAGTTCTTC. Translation: CASSFSGGARGNEQFF.

V gene TRBV9 combines with J gene TRBJ1-2; 7 positions agree with TRBD1. The junction had 16 bases not matched to a gene; V was cut back by 0 bases and J by 8 bases. Germline loops: CDR1 SGDLS, CDR2 YYNGEE. CDR3 length equals 17 residues. The CDR3 protein is CASSVAPDREVVGGYTF. CDR3 sequence (DNA): TGTGCCAGCAGCGTAGCTCCCGACAGGGAGGTGGTGGGCGGCTACACCTTC.

This clonotype was found a few times. The rearrangement uses TRBV4-1 and TRBJ1-5; D call uncertain. The CDR3 sequence is 15 residues long. V was shortened by 0 bases and J by 4 bases, with 10 bases between the two germline ends. Germline V gives CDR1 MGHRA, CDR2 YSYEKL. DNA for the CDR3: TGCGCCAGCAGCCAAGAAGGACGGCTAAATCAGCCCCAGCATTTT. It translates to CASSQEGRLNQPQHF.

The V and J genes are TRBV5-4 and TRBJ2-3, with 8 positions matching TRBD1. Germline V CDR1 and CDR2: SGHNT, YYREEE (reference sequence). The V gene end was trimmed by 2 bases and the J gene end by 2 bases; junction bases not matched to a gene: 4. CDR3 length: 15 residues. Here the CDR3 DNA reads TGTGCCAGCAGCTTCAGGGGGCGCGACACAGATACGCAGTATTTT. Translating gives CASSFRGRDTDTQYF. Drawing the rest from reference TRBV5-4 and TRBJ2-3, the complete variable domain is ETGVTQSPTHLIKTRGQQVTLRCSSQSGHNTVSWYQQALGQGPQFIFQYYREEENGRGNFPPRFSGLQFPNYSSELNVNALELDDSALYLCASSFRGRDTDTQYFGPGTRLTVL.